The T cell receptor beta chain described here comes from a study of T-cell memory formation after mild COVID-19. At the level of the study: The TCR clusters were mostly specific to one donor. General study findings and limits: Pre-infection memory carried some responding clones, suggesting that cross-reactive memory joined. Day 15 to 85 contracting clones showed balanced CD4/CD8; later expanders leaned CD4+.

This clonotype was counted many times. The target antigen is unknown. TCRdb used MiXCR to reprocess the 5' RACE reads, holding one entry per CDR3 protein. The sample has roughly 62,000 distinct CDR3 sequences; less than 9.5% are singletons. The J segment lost 6 bases and the V segment lost 3 bases, leaving 6 bases of the junction unmatched. Germline assignment: CDR1 SGDLS and CDR2 YYNGEE. The CDR3 covers 13 residues. This rearrangement joins TRBV9 to TRBJ2-7, with 7 positions matching TRBD1. The receptor comes from a man younger than 35 who had mild COVID-19 (a few samples of this study predate the infection). Cell type and time point are not known. The sample was PBMCs or a T cell subset sorted from them (not recorded which). CDR3 in amino acids: CASSAEGQREQYF. CDR3 DNA: TGTGCCAGCAGCGCAGAGGGACAGCGCGAGCAGTACTTC. Full variable domain (outside the CDR3, taken from reference TRBV9 and TRBJ2-7): DSGVTQTPKHLITATGQRVTLRCSPRSGDLSVYWYQQSLDQGLQFLIQYYNGEERAKGNILERFSAQQFPDLHSELNLSSLELGDSALYFCASSAEGQREQYFGPGTRLTVT.